This T cell receptor beta chain was recovered during a study of cytomegalovirus exposure and HLA in healthy donors. General study findings and limits: The authors later linked a missense DCLRE1C variant to TCR beta V- and J-gene trimming.

PCR employed 60 Vbeta and 13 Jbeta primers. The table came from immunoSEQ multiplex PCR; TCRdb's copy has only in-frame clones and leaves some out. The sample has about 180,000 clones, roughly 79% seen once; the top ten hold around 3.1%. A note on this clone: The antigen remains undetermined.

Losses at the gene ends were 1 base for V and 2 bases for J; bases not matched to a gene: 6. The CDR3 has 16 amino acids. Germline lookup yields CDR1 SGHRS and CDR2 YFSETQ. The sample was PBMCs. The chain recombines TRBV5-1 with TRBJ2-1; 7 bases align to TRBD2. The TCR sequence derives from a woman aged 45-59 years in good health and CMV-seropositive. The CDR3 here is CASSLIGGTTYNEQFF. DNA for the CDR3: TGCGCCAGCAGCTTGATTGGTGGGACTACCTACAATGAGCAGTTCTTC.